This T cell receptor (beta chain) was obtained from a study of blood T cell repertoires in COVID-19. Across the study: The origin of the acute and convalescent COVID-19 samples was the United States, Italy and Spain. The analysed material was cDNA or gDNA that came from T cells, B-cell-depleted T cells, or PBMCs.

CDR3 length: 13 residues. The V and J ends lost 7 bases and 8 bases respectively, with 15 bases between them. The germline gives CDR1 MDHEN, CDR2 SYDVKM. Authors' methods: Counts of nucleated cells, estimated from reference gene primer amplification, were obtained. Produced via immunoSEQ multiplex PCR; TCRdb's table is partial and in-frame only. V, J and clone size are those of that table, while D and trimming were read from the DNA. The sample lists about 200,000 clones; 70% to 85% were seen once. The clonotype originates from a human donor in a cohort sampled during active COVID-19. This chain joins TRBV28 and TRBJ2-1; weak D call: TRBD2 (7 bases). Sequenced material: peripheral blood. The CDR3 is CASTGWGGDEQFF. The CDR3 nucleotides read TGTGCCAGCACCGGCTGGGGGGGCGATGAGCAGTTCTTC. The entire variable domain, with the rest obtained from reference TRBV28 and TRBJ2-1, is as follows: DVKVTQSSRYLVKRTGEKVFLECVQDMDHENMFWYRQDPGLGLRLIYFSYDVKMKEKGDIPEGYSVSREKKERFSLILESASTNQTSMYLCASTGWGGDEQFFGPGTRLTVL.